This record covers a single TCR beta chain. The target antigen is unknown. These data belong to a study of T cell repertoires in cytomegalovirus infection. Across the whole study: Selection of CMV epitopes for the study included recently identified HLA-C-restricted and well-studied HLA-B-restricted ones. Notes on the study in general: Accumulated public TCR beta family frequency recognized individuals carrying CMV together with the relevant HLA. There were HLA-C-restricted CMV-specific TCR beta clonotypes dominating the ex vivo response.

The CDR3 consists of 16 residues. Germline V gene lookup returns CDR1 SGHTA and CDR2 FQGTGA. V was pared by 2 bases and J by 4 bases, with 6 bases of the junction left unmatched. TCRdb re-called the reads through MiXCR, storing one row per CDR3 protein. The sample holds roughly 990,000 distinct CDR3 sequences, approximately 32% seen once. This chain joins TRBV7-3 and TRBJ2-1; 9 nucleotides align to TRBD2. The sample consisted of cultured CD8+ T cells from PBMCs, taken from culture after CMV antigen stimulation. The receptor's source is a human donor in good health (CMV status not recorded). Some clones in this sample may be carry-over from other donors' samples. This CDR3 reads CASSLWIAGAYNEQFF. CDR3 sequence (DNA): TGTGCCAGCAGCTTATGGATAGCGGGGGCTTACAATGAGCAGTTCTTC.